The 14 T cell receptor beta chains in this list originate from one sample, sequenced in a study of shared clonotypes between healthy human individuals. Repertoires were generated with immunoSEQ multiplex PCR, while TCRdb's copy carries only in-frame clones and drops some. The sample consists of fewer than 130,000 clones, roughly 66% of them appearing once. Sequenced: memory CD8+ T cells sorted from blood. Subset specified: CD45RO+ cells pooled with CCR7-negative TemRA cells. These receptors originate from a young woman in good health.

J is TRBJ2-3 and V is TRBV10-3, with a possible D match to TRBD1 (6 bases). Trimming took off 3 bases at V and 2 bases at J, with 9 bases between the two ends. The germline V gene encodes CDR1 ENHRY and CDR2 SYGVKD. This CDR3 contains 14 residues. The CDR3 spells CAISEGDNTDTQYF. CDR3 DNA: TGTGCCATCAGTGAAGGGGACAACACAGATACGCAGTATTTT.

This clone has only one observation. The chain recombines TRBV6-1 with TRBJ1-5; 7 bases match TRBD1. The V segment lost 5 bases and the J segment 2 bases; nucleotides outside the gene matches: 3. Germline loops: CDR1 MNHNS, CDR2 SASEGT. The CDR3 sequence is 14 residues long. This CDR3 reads CASSTGTGNQPQHF. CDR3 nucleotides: TGTGCCAGCAGTACCGGGACAGGCAATCAGCCCCAGCATTTT.

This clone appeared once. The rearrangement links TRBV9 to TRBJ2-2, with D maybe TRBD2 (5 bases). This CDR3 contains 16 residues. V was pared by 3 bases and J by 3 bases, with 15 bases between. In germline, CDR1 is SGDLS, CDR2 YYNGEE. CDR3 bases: TGTGCCAGCAGCGGCGGTTGGCGGGCGGACACCGGGGAGCTGTTTTTT. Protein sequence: CASSGGWRADTGELFF.

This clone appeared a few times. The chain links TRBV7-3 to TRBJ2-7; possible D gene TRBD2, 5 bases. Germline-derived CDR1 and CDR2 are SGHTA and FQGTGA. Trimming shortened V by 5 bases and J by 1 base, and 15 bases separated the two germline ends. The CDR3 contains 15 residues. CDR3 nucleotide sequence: TGTGCCAGCAGCCCCCGTCTGACTAAATCCTACGAGCAGTACTTC. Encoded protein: CASSPRLTKSYEQYF. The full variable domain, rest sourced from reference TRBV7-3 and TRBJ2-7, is GAGVSQTPSNKVTEKGKYVELRCDPISGHTALYWYRQSLGQGPEFLIYFQGTGAADDSGLPNDRFFAVRPEGSVSTLKIQRTERGDSAVYLCASSPRLTKSYEQYFGPGTRLTVT.

CDR3 DNA: TGTGCCAGCAGTTTATCGACAGGCGGATCTTATAAGGATGGCTACACCTTC. Translated: CASSLSTGGSYKDGYTF. The genes are TRBV28 and TRBJ1-2; possible D gene TRBD1, 6 bases. There are 17 residues in the CDR3. The germline gives CDR1 MDHEN, CDR2 SYDVKM. Between the trimmed V and J ends, which lost 1 base and 6 bases, there was a span of 21 bases.

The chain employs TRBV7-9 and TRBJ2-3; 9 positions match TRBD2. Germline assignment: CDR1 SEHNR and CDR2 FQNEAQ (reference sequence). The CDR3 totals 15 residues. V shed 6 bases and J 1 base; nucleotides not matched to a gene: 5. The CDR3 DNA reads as TGTGCCAGCAGTCTAAGACTAGCGGGCACAGATACGCAGTATTTT. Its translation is CASSLRLAGTDTQYF.

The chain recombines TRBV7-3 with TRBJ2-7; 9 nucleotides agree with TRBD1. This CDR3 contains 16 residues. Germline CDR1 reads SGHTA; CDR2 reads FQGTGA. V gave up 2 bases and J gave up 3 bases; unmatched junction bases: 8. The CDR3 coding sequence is TGTGCCAGCAGCTTAGAAGCCGGGACAGGGATCTACGAGCAGTACTTC. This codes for CASSLEAGTGIYEQYF.

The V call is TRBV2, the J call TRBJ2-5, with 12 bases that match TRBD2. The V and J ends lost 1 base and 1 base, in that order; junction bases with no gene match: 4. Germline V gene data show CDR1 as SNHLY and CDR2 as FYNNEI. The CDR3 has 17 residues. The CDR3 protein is CASSEGLAGGSQETQYF. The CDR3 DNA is TGTGCCAGCAGTGAAGGGCTAGCGGGAGGGAGCCAAGAGACCCAGTACTTC. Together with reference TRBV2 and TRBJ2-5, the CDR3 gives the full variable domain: EPEVTQTPSHQVTQMGQEVILRCVPISNHLYFYWYRQILGQKVEFLVSFYNNEISEKSEIFDDQFSVERPDGSNFTLKIRSTKLEDSAMYFCASSEGLAGGSQETQYFGPGTRLLVL.

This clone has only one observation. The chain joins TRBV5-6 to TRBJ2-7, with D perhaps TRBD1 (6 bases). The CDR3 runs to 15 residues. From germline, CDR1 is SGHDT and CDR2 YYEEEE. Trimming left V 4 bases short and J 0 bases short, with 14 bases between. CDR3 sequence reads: CASSIRGGPSYEQYF. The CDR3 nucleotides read TGTGCCAGCAGCATACGAGGGGGACCCTCCTACGAGCAGTACTTC.

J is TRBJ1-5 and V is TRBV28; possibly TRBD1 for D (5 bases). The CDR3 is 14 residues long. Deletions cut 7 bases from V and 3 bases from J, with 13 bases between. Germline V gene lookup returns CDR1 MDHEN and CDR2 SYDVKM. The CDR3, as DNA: TGTGCCAGCAATACGGGACCGGACAATCAGCCCCAGCATTTT. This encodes CASNTGPDNQPQHF.

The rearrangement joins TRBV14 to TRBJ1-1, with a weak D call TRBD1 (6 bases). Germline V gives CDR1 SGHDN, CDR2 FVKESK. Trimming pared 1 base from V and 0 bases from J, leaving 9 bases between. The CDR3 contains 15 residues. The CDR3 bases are TGTGCCAGCAGCCAAGGGAGGGGGGTGAACACTGAAGCTTTCTTT. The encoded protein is CASSQGRGVNTEAFF.

The CDR3 spells CASSMAGENYEQYF. The CDR3 nucleotides read TGTGCCAGCAGCATGGCCGGGGAGAACTACGAGCAGTACTTC. V is TRBV28 and J is TRBJ2-7, with D possibly being TRBD2 (5 bases). There are 14 residues in the CDR3. CDR1 and CDR2 (germline): MDHEN, SYDVKM. The V end was cut by 6 bases, the J end by 3 bases, with 15 bases between.

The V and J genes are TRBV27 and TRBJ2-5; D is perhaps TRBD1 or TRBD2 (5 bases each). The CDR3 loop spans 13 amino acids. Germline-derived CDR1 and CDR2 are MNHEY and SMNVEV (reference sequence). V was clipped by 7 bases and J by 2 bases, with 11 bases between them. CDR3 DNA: TGTGCCAGCAAGGGGACGGGACAAGAGACCCAGTACTTC. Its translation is CASKGTGQETQYF.

This CDR3 reads CASRGLRQSMNTEAFF. The DNA of the CDR3 is TGTGCCAGCAGGGGGTTAAGACAGAGCATGAACACTGAAGCTTTCTTT. This chain uses TRBV2 with TRBJ1-1, with D possibly TRBD1 on 5 matching bases. The germline V gene has CDR1 SNHLY and CDR2 FYNNEI. Between the trimmed V and J ends, which lost 6 bases and 0 bases, there was a span of 17 bases. The CDR3 is made up of 16 amino acids.